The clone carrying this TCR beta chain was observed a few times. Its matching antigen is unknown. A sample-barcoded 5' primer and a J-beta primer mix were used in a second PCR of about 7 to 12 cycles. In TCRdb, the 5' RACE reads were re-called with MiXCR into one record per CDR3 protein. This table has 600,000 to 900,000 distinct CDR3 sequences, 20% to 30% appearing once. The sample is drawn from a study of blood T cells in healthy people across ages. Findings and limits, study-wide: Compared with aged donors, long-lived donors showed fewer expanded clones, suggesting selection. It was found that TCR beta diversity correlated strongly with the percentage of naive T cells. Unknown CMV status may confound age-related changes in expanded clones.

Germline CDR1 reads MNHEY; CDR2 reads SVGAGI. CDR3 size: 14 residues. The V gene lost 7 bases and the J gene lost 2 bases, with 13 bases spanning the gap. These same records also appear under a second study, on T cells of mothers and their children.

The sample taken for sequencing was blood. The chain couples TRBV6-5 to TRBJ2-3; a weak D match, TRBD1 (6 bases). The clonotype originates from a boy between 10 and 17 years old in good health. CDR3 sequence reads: CASTLNRATDTQYF. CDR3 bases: TGTGCCAGCACCCTGAACAGGGCCACAGATACGCAGTATTTT.